This is a list of T cell receptor beta chains from one sample in a study of blood T cell repertoires in COVID-19. Here immunoSEQ multiplex PCR was the method, and the copy in TCRdb shows in-frame clones only, minus some. The table lists 120,000 or so clones, more than 70% of them singletons, with 3% to 4% in the top ten. The sample consisted of peripheral blood. The receptors shown here come from a woman aged 45-65 years with acute or convalescent COVID-19. Both conserved end residues are part of each CDR3. The order of the fields is D gene, J gene, clone size, V gene, CDR3 DNA, CDR3 protein. The D gene is left open where the match is weak. A clone size is listed for some rows: how often the clone was seen (once, few, many), or a class if it is expanded.

TRBD1 | TRBJ1-1 | - | TRBV19 | TGTGCCAGTAGTCTAAGACAGGGAACGAACACTGAAGCTTTCTTT | CASSLRQGTNTEAFF
- | TRBJ2-1 | once | TRBV2 | TGTGCCAGCAGGGTTATAATGGAGTACAATGAGCAGTTCTTC | CASRVIMEYNEQFF
TRBD2 | TRBJ2-7 | - | TRBV5-1 | TGCGCCAGCAGCTTGGTTCCAGGACTAGCGGGAGGCCATGCCTACGAGCAGTACTTC | CASSLVPGLAGGHAYEQYF
- | TRBJ2-7 | - | TRBV28 | TGTGCCAGCACCCCTGGGCAGGCCTCCTACGAGCAGTACTTC | CASTPGQASYEQYF
- | TRBJ1-5 | - | TRBV27 | TGTGCCAGCGACCGACCTGGGGCAGGGGTAGGTCAGCCCCAGCATTTT | CASDRPGAGVGQPQHF
TRBD2 | TRBJ2-1 | - | TRBV10-1 | TGCGCCAGCAGTATAGCGGGAGGATTCCATGAGCAGTTCTTC | CASSIAGGFHEQFF
- | TRBJ1-5 | - | TRBV19 | TGTGCCAGTAGTAACAGGGTTCGTAGCAATCAGCCCCAGCATTTT | CASSNRVRSNQPQHF
- | TRBJ1-2 | - | TRBV9 | TGTGCCAGCAGCGTAGCAGGGGTAGGAGGCTACACCTTC | CASSVAGVGGYTF
TRBD1 | TRBJ1-5 | - | TRBV5-1 | TGCGCCAGCCGGCAGGGGGCCGATCAGCCCCAGCATTTT | CASRQGADQPQHF
- | TRBJ2-3 | once | TRBV7-9 | TGTGCCAGCAGCTTAACCCTAGCAGGCACAGATACGCAGTATTTT | CASSLTLAGTDTQYF
TRBD1 | TRBJ2-7 | - | TRBV12-3/TRBV12-4 | TGTGCCAGCAGTTTAGTAGGGGGCTGGGAGCAGTACTTC | CASSLVGGWEQYF
TRBD1 | TRBJ2-2 | - | TRBV5-1 | TGCGCCAGCAGCTTGGCCGGGACAGGTGCCACCGGGGAGCTGTTTTTT | CASSLAGTGATGELFF
TRBD1 | TRBJ2-7 | - | TRBV20-1 | TGCAGTGCTAGTAGTCCGGGACAGGGCATGAACGAGCAGTACTTC | CSASSPGQGMNEQYF
TRBD1 | TRBJ2-7 | - | TRBV6-5 | TGTGCCAGCAGCCCCCGAGGGGGCCAATACGAGCAGTACTTC | CASSPRGGQYEQYF
- | TRBJ1-1 | - | TRBV19 | TGTGCCAGTAGTTCCGGACAGATGAACACTGAAGCTTTCTTT | CASSSGQMNTEAFF
TRBD2 | TRBJ2-6 | - | TRBV18 | TGTGCCAGCTCACCATCGAGCGGGGTTGGGGCCAACGTCCTGACTTTC | CASSPSSGVGANVLTF
TRBD1 | TRBJ1-1 | - | TRBV5-1 | TGCGCCAGCAGCATAACCGGGACAGGGGCCGTCCGCGCTGAAGCTTTCTTT | CASSITGTGAVRAEAFF
TRBD2 | TRBJ2-3 | - | TRBV7-2 | TGTGCCAGCAGCTTCGGGACTAATACGCAGTATTTT | CASSFGTNTQYF